Included here is one T cell receptor (beta chain) sequence, with context. The antigen is unknown. This sample is part of a study of T-cell reconstitution after alpha-beta-depleted transplantation in children. Construction of the TCRbeta library involved unique molecular identifiers. TCRdb itself ran the PCR reads through MiXCR, one entry per CDR3 protein. The table shows 780,000 or so distinct CDR3 sequences, with about 15% occurring only once. Findings of the study overall: Hyperexpanded clones declined; after one year, newly produced T cells mostly supplied diversity. Elevated TCRbeta diversity at day 60 was traced, in some patients, to surviving recipient T cells and thymic progenitors. Several hundred expanded graft clones reportedly were the source of alpha-beta T cells about two months after transplant.

The sequence was collected from a male patient younger than 18 who had a stem cell transplant for acute lymphoblastic leukemia, so the T cells may come from the graft donor. Sequenced material: PBMCs, mostly from graft donor cells, taken 360 days after TCRalphabeta/CD19-depleted stem cell transplant.

CDR3 sequence: CASSHRAEAFF. The CDR3 nucleotides read TGTGCCAGCAGCCACAGGGCTGAAGCTTTCTTT. The rearrangement joins TRBV12-3 or TRBV12-4 to TRBJ1-1; possible D gene TRBD1, 6 bases. This CDR3 is built from 11 residues. The V end was cut by 6 bases, the J end by 6 bases, with 8 bases between.